This T cell receptor (beta chain) was captured in a study of T cells of healthy individuals. The CDR3 contains 15 residues. CDR1 and CDR2 (germline): LGHDT, YNNKEL (reference sequence). Trimming shortened V by 0 bases and J by 0 bases, and 6 bases separated the two germline ends. TCRdb analysed the 5' RACE reads with MiXCR anew, one entry per CDR3 protein. The repertoire includes over 95,000 distinct CDR3 sequences, about 16% of them detected once, and roughly 6.1% sits in the top ten. The sample holds many counts of this clonotype. The rearrangement joins TRBV3-1 to TRBJ1-3; D not resolved. The sequence was obtained from a human donor in good health. The CDR3 reads CASSQDPISGNTIYF. The CDR3 DNA follows: TGTGCCAGCAGCCAAGACCCTATCTCTGGAAACACCATATATTTT.